This T cell receptor beta chain was profiled in a study of OX40 agonist ivuxolimab in advanced cancers. Study-level information: Patients received ivuxolimab, an intravenous treatment, every 2 weeks at 0.01 to 10 mg/kg. From roughly 20 to 85 years was the age range, with a mean of roughly 64 years, and over 70% were male.

The study's findings and limits: It was not determined which antigens were specifically recognized by the peripheral T cells that had undergone clonal expansion. At 0.1-3.0 mg/kg, partial responders had clonal expansion among the lowest observed.

To note about this clone: No antigen is known for it.

The repertoire was sequenced with immunoSEQ multiplex PCR; TCRdb's copy has only in-frame clones and lacks some. The table has about 68,000 clones, under 90% seen once. V lost 1 base and J 0 bases, leaving 7 bases between the germline ends. The CDR3 has 14 residues. Germline V gene data show CDR1 as SGHRS and CDR2 as YFSETQ. The chain couples TRBV5-1 to TRBJ1-1; no firm D call. Here the sequenced sample was CD4+ or CD8+ T cells sorted from blood, taken in a trial of the OX40 agonist ivuxolimab. This TCR was recovered from an adult with an advanced solid tumor such as melanoma, head and neck, liver or kidney cancer. For the CDR3, the DNA is TGCGCCAGCAGCTTGCAACAAATGAACACTGAAGCTTTCTTT. Encoded protein: CASSLQQMNTEAFF.